This T cell receptor (beta chain) was sequenced for a study of blood T cell repertoires in COVID-19. Per the germline V gene, CDR1 is SQVTM and CDR2 is ANQGSEA. CDR3 length equals 13 residues. V lost 5 bases and J lost 0, with 7 bases in between. Generated by immunoSEQ multiplex PCR, the TCRdb table keeps only in-frame clones and is missing some. The table records fewer than 250,000 clones, 75% to 85% of them present only once. Sample: PBMCs or T cells enriched from blood (not recorded which). The source of this sequence is a woman between 40 and 55 years old with acute COVID-19. The V gene is TRBV29-1, the J gene TRBJ1-4; D gene ambiguous. CDR3 bases: TGCAGCGTTTCGGTTGCAACTAATGAAAAACTGTTTTTT. It codes for CSVSVATNEKLFF.